One and the same sample provided the 6 T cell receptor beta chains below, sequenced in a study of blood T cell repertoires in COVID-19. Using immunoSEQ multiplex PCR, the repertoire was profiled, and TCRdb retains in-frame clones only, with some absent. Seen here are 55,000 to 65,000 clones, about 83% observed once, and the top ten hold around 3.7%. The sequencing input was peripheral blood. The receptors here all came from an elderly woman with acute or convalescent COVID-19.

The CDR3 DNA sequence: TGTGCCAGTAGCAGGCGGCAGGGGGCGAGGGAGCAGTACTTC. As protein: CASSRRQGAREQYF. This chain joins TRBV19 and TRBJ2-7; 8 bases match TRBD1. This CDR3 has 14 amino acids. The V and J ends lost 6 bases and 7 bases, in that order; junction bases with no gene match: 11. CDR1 and CDR2 from the germline V gene are LNHDA and SQIVND (reference sequence).

This clone was seen a single time. This rearrangement joins TRBV28 to TRBJ2-1; tentatively, D is TRBD1 (7 bases). The CDR3 is 14 residues long. V was shortened by 8 bases and J by 6 bases, with 17 bases between the two germline ends. The germline V gene encodes CDR1 MDHEN and CDR2 SYDVKM. The CDR3 loop reads CASFTQGGSNEQFF. The DNA of the CDR3 is TGTGCCAGCTTCACTCAGGGGGGATCCAATGAGCAGTTCTTC.

J is TRBJ2-3 and V is TRBV5-1; D possibly corresponds to TRBD2 (5 bases). CDR3 length: 14 residues. Trimming took 7 bases from V and 0 from J, leaving 12 bases between them. Germline assignment: CDR1 SGHRS and CDR2 YFSETQ. The DNA for the CDR3 is TGCGCCAGCCTTGAGGGCCCTAGCACAGATACGCAGTATTTT. Translated, it gives CASLEGPSTDTQYF.

This chain links TRBV9 with TRBJ2-6; D may be TRBD2 (6 bases). The V gene lost 0 bases and the J gene lost 2 bases, with 15 bases spanning the gap. The germline V gene has CDR1 SGDLS and CDR2 YYNGEE. CDR3 length: 18 amino acids. CDR3 in DNA: TGTGCCAGCAGCGTAGATCTGAGGGGAGGCGCTGGGGCCAACGTCCTGACTTTC. Protein product: CASSVDLRGGAGANVLTF.

The count of this clone is one. The rearrangement links TRBV6-5 to TRBJ1-1; D ambiguous. From germline, CDR1 is MNHEY and CDR2 SVGAGI. Between the trimmed V and J ends, which lost 8 bases and 4 bases, there was a span of 14 bases. The CDR3 length is 13 residues. This chain's CDR3 is CASLADSGTEAFF. The CDR3 DNA sequence: TGTGCCAGCCTGGCGGATTCCGGCACTGAAGCTTTCTTT.

This clone was observed a handful of times. V and J are TRBV6-5 and TRBJ2-5; TRBD1 might be the D (5 bases). Germline CDR1 and CDR2: MNHEY and SVGAGI. The V end was cut by 8 bases, the J end by 1 base, with 11 bases between. CDR3 length: 13 amino acids. The CDR3 region has the DNA TGTGCCAGCCGTCAGGGATCCCAAGAGACCCAGTACTTC. It yields the protein CASRQGSQETQYF.